This TCR beta chain appears in the sequencing data of a study of molecular identifiers for immune sequencing clone quantification. Study conclusions and caveats: Over 97% of CMV-specific effector molecules, but under 1% of naive ones, were in clones above 20 copies.

This CDR3 comprises 14 residues. V shed 5 bases and J shed 3 bases, with 14 bases lying between them. TCRdb re-called the PCR reads with MiXCR, one entry per CDR3 protein. The top ten clones hold about 1.6% of a sample with 7,500 to 9,500 distinct CDR3 sequences, 13% to 15% of them seen once. The sample holds many counts of this clonotype. Its target is unknown. The gene calls are TRBV12-3 or TRBV12-4 and TRBJ2-7, with D hard to call. This receptor was identified in a human donor in good health. Some libraries in this study had Jurkat cell RNA spiked in. The sample consisted of naive CD8+ T cells from blood, with Jurkat cell RNA spiked in. The subset is: FACS-sorted CD8+CD4-CCR7+CD45RA+ naive T cells. In DNA, the CDR3 is TGTGCCAGCAGTATCTCCGAACTTCTCTACGAGCAGTACTTC. It codes for CASSISELLYEQYF.